The rows below give T cell receptor beta chains drawn from one sample of a study of identical twins. Via MiXCR, TCRdb re-called the 5' RACE reads, giving one row per CDR3 protein. The data show some 790,000 distinct CDR3 sequences, with roughly 18% seen just once and 10% to 15% held by the top ten. This same sample was also taken into another study, of T cells expressing NK-cell markers.

Sequencing input: PBMCs. These receptors came from a woman between 18 and 30 years old in good health. The CDR3 runs from the conserved cysteine through the conserved F or W. A D gene is named only where the DNA matches it firmly. Not all rows give a size; the values are once, few, many and, for expanded clones, a class.

j_call,v_call,clone_size,d_call,cdr3_nt,cdr3_aa
TRBJ2-7,TRBV12-3/TRBV12-4,NA,NA,TGTGCCAGCAGTTTATCCCCCGAGCAGTACTTC,CASSLSPEQYF
TRBJ1-1,TRBV6-1,NA,NA,TGTGCCAGCAATCCCGGTAGGGGTACTGAAGCTTTCTTT,CASNPGRGTEAFF
TRBJ2-1,TRBV5-1,few,TRBD2,TGCGCCAGCGCCGTCGCTAGCGGTGACAATGAGCAGTTCTTC,CASAVASGDNEQFF
TRBJ2-5,TRBV10-3,few,NA,TGTGCCATCAGTGGGATTACCGGGAGCCAAGAGACCCAGTACTTC,CAISGITGSQETQYF
TRBJ2-3,TRBV18,NA,TRBD2,TGTGCCAGCTATCACCATTCGTCGGGAGGGCCGACAGATACGCAGTATTTT,CASYHHSSGGPTDTQYF
TRBJ2-1,TRBV2,few,NA,TGTGCCAGCACGGAACCTCCCCTCGTTAAGCAGTTCTTC,CASTEPPLVKQFF
TRBJ2-7,TRBV20-1,NA,NA,TGCAGTGCTAGAGAGGTCGGCAGCGAGCAGTACTTC,CSAREVGSEQYF
TRBJ1-1,TRBV9,few,NA,TGTGCCAGCAGCGTAGGGGGCCTCACTGAAGCTTTCTTT,CASSVGGLTEAFF
TRBJ2-3,TRBV5-1,NA,NA,TGCGCCAGCAGCTCTGTGGAGGATACGCAGTATTTT,CASSSVEDTQYF
TRBJ2-6,TRBV6-5,many,NA,TGTGCCAGCAGTTACTTCGGTGGGAGGTCAGCTGGGGCCAACGTCCTGACTTTC,CASSYFGGRSAGANVLTF
TRBJ2-3,TRBV5-5,few,NA,TGTGCCACCCAAGCTAGTTGGGATACGCAGTATTTT,CATQASWDTQYF
TRBJ2-1,TRBV2,few,TRBD2,TGTGCCAGCAGTGATGGGGCGGGAGGGACATGGAATGAGCAGTTCTTC,CASSDGAGGTWNEQFF
TRBJ2-7,TRBV12-3/TRBV12-4,NA,TRBD2,TGTGCCAGCAGCACACTAGCGGGAAGCTCCTACGAGCAGTACTTC,CASSTLAGSSYEQYF
TRBJ2-2,TRBV4-3,few,TRBD2,TGCGCCAGCAGCCAGAACACGGGAGGGCCGCCCGGGGAGCTGTTTTTT,CASSQNTGGPPGELFF
TRBJ2-5,TRBV2,NA,NA,TGTGCCAGCAGTGACCGCCCCTCGGGCGTCGGAGGACCCCAACAGACCCAGTACTTC,CASSDRPSGVGGPQQTQYF
TRBJ2-1,TRBV10-3,NA,TRBD2,TGTGCTAGAGGACTAGCGGTTCACAATGAGCAGTTCTTC,CARGLAVHNEQFF
TRBJ2-7,TRBV20-1,few,NA,TGCAGTGCTAGTTACCCAGGCCTAAGCTCCTACGAGCAGTACTTC,CSASYPGLSSYEQYF
TRBJ2-7,TRBV6-6,NA,TRBD2,TGTGCCAGCAGTTGGGAGGGATTGTTCGAGCAGTACTTC,CASSWEGLFEQYF
TRBJ2-5,TRBV3-1,NA,TRBD2,TGCGCCAGCAGCCCAGCGGGAGGGTACCAAGAGACCCAGTACTTC,CASSPAGGYQETQYF
TRBJ2-1,TRBV7-9,few,TRBD2,TGTGCCAGCAGCGCCCGTGCGGGACTAGCGTCCAATGAGCAGTTCTTC,CASSARAGLASNEQFF
TRBJ2-1,TRBV6-6,few,NA,TGTGCCAGCAGCTCCCGGGGGCTGGGTGAGCAGTTCTTC,CASSSRGLGEQFF
TRBJ2-2,TRBV20-1,many,TRBD2,TGCAGTCCTGGACTAGCGGGGGGCAGGACCGGGGAGCTGTTTTTT,CSPGLAGGRTGELFF
TRBJ2-3,TRBV7-9,few,TRBD2,TGTGCCAGCAGCCCTAGCGGGGGGGCAGAAGATACGCAGTATTTT,CASSPSGGAEDTQYF
TRBJ1-1,TRBV6-5,NA,NA,TGTGCCAGCAGTTATAGCGATAACACTGAAGCTTTCTTT,CASSYSDNTEAFF
TRBJ2-5,TRBV10-3,NA,TRBD2,TGTGCCATCAGTGACCCTAGCGGGCGTCAAGAGACCCAGTACTTC,CAISDPSGRQETQYF
TRBJ2-1,TRBV7-8,few,TRBD2,TGTGCCAGCAGCCCTCCTAGCGGCGGCAATGAGCAGTTCTTC,CASSPPSGGNEQFF
TRBJ2-5,TRBV12-5,NA,TRBD1,TGTGCTAGTGGCCGGGACAGTTTTGGGACCCAGTACTTC,CASGRDSFGTQYF
TRBJ2-5,TRBV3-1,few,TRBD2,TGTGCCAGCAGCCAAGACCCCACTAGACTAGCGAGACAGACCCAGTACTTC,CASSQDPTRLARQTQYF
TRBJ1-5,TRBV12-3/TRBV12-4,many,NA,TGTGCCAGCAGTTTAGTGGCCCAAAATCAGCCCCAGCATTTT,CASSLVAQNQPQHF
TRBJ1-1,TRBV4-3,NA,TRBD1,TGCGCCAGCAGCCAGAAAGGACAGGGGGACACTGAAGCTTTCTTT,CASSQKGQGDTEAFF